This is a list of T cell receptor beta chains from one sample in a study of CD8 T cells in ankylosing spondylitis. TCRdb re-called the 5' RACE reads with MiXCR, one entry per CDR3 protein. This table has about 310,000 distinct CDR3 sequences, more than 20% appearing once. Sequenced: blood, either unsorted or a sorted T cell fraction (not recorded which). The receptors derive from a female donor with ankylosing spondylitis or in good health (not recorded which). Both conserved end residues are part of each CDR3. D genes are given only for firm matches. Rows give clone size only sometimes, using once, few, many, or a class for an expanded clone.

>few|TRBV15|NA|TRBJ2-2
CATSRDPSIGELFF
TGTGCCACCAGCAGAGATCCCTCTATCGGGGAGCTGTTTTTT
>few|TRBV4-1|NA|TRBJ1-5
CASSQGSLGANNQPQHF
TGCGCCAGCAGCCAAGGGAGTCTGGGGGCGAACAATCAGCCCCAGCATTTT
>NA|TRBV20-1|NA|TRBJ2-7
CSARGSPWDSYEQYF
TGCAGTGCTAGAGGGTCGCCTTGGGACTCCTACGAGCAGTACTTC
>NA|TRBV11-2|NA|TRBJ2-3
CASSLLEYTQYF
TGTGCCAGCAGCTTACTAGAGTATACGCAGTATTTT
>NA|TRBV10-3|TRBD1|TRBJ2-2
CAISGTGDTGELFF
TGTGCCATCAGTGGGACAGGGGACACCGGGGAGCTGTTTTTT
>many|TRBV24-1|NA|TRBJ2-1
CATSDSGLNEQFF
TGTGCCACCAGTGATTCGGGCTTAAATGAGCAGTTCTTC
>many|TRBV12-3/TRBV12-4|TRBD1|TRBJ2-3
CASSPTGTGGPDTQYF
TGTGCCAGCAGCCCCACCGGGACAGGGGGCCCAGATACGCAGTATTTT
>few|TRBV27|TRBD1|TRBJ1-1
CASSRGDRVYTEAFF
TGTGCCAGCAGTCGCGGAGACAGGGTATACACTGAAGCTTTCTTT
>NA|TRBV12-3/TRBV12-4|TRBD2|TRBJ2-5
CASSLPRGSGETQYF
TGTGCCAGCAGTTTACCCCGCGGGAGTGGGGAGACCCAGTACTTC
>NA|TRBV28|NA|TRBJ2-7
CASVKGEGGRYEQYF
TGTGCCAGCGTCAAAGGAGAGGGCGGTCGCTACGAGCAGTACTTC
>many|TRBV29-1|NA|TRBJ1-1
CSVAYQGQLNTEAFF
TGCAGCGTTGCGTACCAGGGGCAGTTGAACACTGAAGCTTTCTTT
>NA|TRBV7-2|TRBD2|TRBJ2-7
CASSPTGTSGPSGF
TGTGCCAGCAGCCCCACCGGGACTAGCGGGCCAAGTGGCTTC
>few|TRBV20-1|NA|TRBJ1-1
CSATDRSSEAFF
TGCAGTGCTACCGACAGGAGCTCAGAGGCTTTCTTT
>many|TRBV7-6|NA|TRBJ2-2
CASSLTPAISNTGELFF
TGTGCCAGCAGCCTTACACCGGCTATCTCGAACACCGGGGAGCTGTTTTTT
>few|TRBV7-2|TRBD2|TRBJ2-7
CASSRRLAGTSYEQYF
TGTGCCAGCAGCCGCCGACTAGCGGGGACCTCCTACGAGCAGTACTTC
>NA|TRBV3-1|NA|TRBJ1-2
CASSNGERGYTF
TGTGCCAGCAGCAACGGGGAGCGGGGCTACACCTTC
>NA|TRBV6-2/TRBV6-3|NA|TRBJ1-1
CASSYSAPQNTEAFF
TGTGCCAGCAGTTACTCGGCTCCCCAGAACACTGAAGCTTTCTTT
>NA|TRBV20-1|NA|TRBJ2-7
CSATTRFYEQYF
TGCAGTGCCACGACTAGATTCTACGAGCAGTACTTC
>many|TRBV20-1|NA|TRBJ2-2
CSAWRVFGELFF
TGCAGTGCTTGGCGCGTATTTGGGGAGCTGTTTTTT
>NA|TRBV12-3/TRBV12-4|NA|TRBJ1-2
CASSFRDGYTF
TGTGCCAGCAGTTTCAGGGACGGCTACACCTTC
>NA|TRBV5-1|TRBD1|TRBJ1-1
CASSLRGTGNEAFF
TGCGCCAGCAGCTTGCGAGGGACAGGGAATGAAGCTTTCTTT
>NA|TRBV7-2|TRBD1|TRBJ1-1
CASSFRTGGTEAFF
TGTGCCAGCAGCTTCCGGACAGGGGGCACTGAAGCTTTCTTT
>NA|TRBV12-3/TRBV12-4|NA|TRBJ2-6
CASWNSGANVLTF
TGTGCCAGCTGGAACTCTGGGGCCAACGTCCTGACTTTC
>NA|TRBV29-1|NA|TRBJ1-1
CSVGEDYTEAFF
TGCAGCGTTGGAGAGGATTACACTGAAGCTTTCTTT
>NA|TRBV5-1|TRBD2|TRBJ2-7
CASKREGAHYEQYF
TGCGCCAGCAAGAGGGAGGGCGCGCACTACGAGCAGTACTTC
>NA|TRBV5-5|NA|TRBJ2-3
CASSSQPGTDTQYF
TGTGCCAGCAGCTCCCAGCCGGGGACAGATACGCAGTATTTT
>NA|TRBV5-1|NA|TRBJ1-3
CASSPPGQGSGNTIYF
TGCGCCAGCAGCCCCCCGGGGCAGGGCTCTGGAAACACCATATATTTT
>NA|TRBV20-1|TRBD2|TRBJ2-1
CSATGLAGFNEQFF
TGCAGTGCTACCGGACTAGCGGGCTTCAATGAGCAGTTCTTC
>NA|TRBV6-2/TRBV6-3|NA|TRBJ1-1
CASSLGPEAFF
TGTGCCAGCAGTTTAGGACCTGAAGCTTTCTTT
>NA|TRBV29-1|NA|TRBJ2-1
CSVLLGGGYEQFF
TGCAGCGTCTTGTTAGGGGGGGGATATGAGCAGTTCTTC
>NA|TRBV12-3/TRBV12-4|TRBD2|TRBJ2-4
CASRLAVKNIQYF
TGTGCCAGCAGACTAGCGGTCAAAAACATTCAGTACTTC
>few|TRBV2|TRBD2|TRBJ2-7
CASSPLAGGQQYF
TGTGCCAGCAGTCCATTAGCGGGAGGACAGCAGTACTTC
>NA|TRBV6-2/TRBV6-3|NA|TRBJ1-5
CASKGNGQPQHF
TGTGCCAGCAAGGGGAACGGACAGCCCCAGCATTTT
>NA|TRBV12-5|TRBD1|TRBJ1-2
CASGLLGQGEFGGYTF
TGTGCTAGTGGTTTGTTAGGACAGGGGGAATTCGGTGGCTACACCTTC
>many|TRBV10-3|TRBD2|TRBJ2-7
CAISLSGTSVDEQYF
TGTGCCATCAGTTTATCCGGGACTAGCGTAGACGAGCAGTACTTC
>many|TRBV12-3/TRBV12-4|NA|TRBJ2-1
CASTWTVSNEQFF
TGTGCCAGCACCTGGACAGTTTCCAATGAGCAGTTCTTC
>few|TRBV10-3|TRBD2|TRBJ2-1
CAISDTAGANEQFF
TGTGCCATCAGCGACACGGCGGGAGCCAATGAGCAGTTCTTC
>many|TRBV6-6|NA|TRBJ2-3
CASRRDTDTQYF
TGTGCCAGCCGGCGGGACACAGATACGCAGTATTTT
>NA|TRBV25-1|NA|TRBJ1-1
CASSGGTGTNTEAFF
TGTGCCAGCAGTGGGGGGACGGGGACGAACACTGAAGCTTTCTTT
>NA|TRBV7-9|NA|TRBJ2-7
CASSLEVHQYF
TGTGCCAGCAGCTTAGAAGTCCATCAGTACTTC
>NA|TRBV20-1|TRBD2|TRBJ2-1
CSALLARSDNEQFF
TGCAGTGCTTTACTAGCGCGTTCTGACAATGAGCAGTTCTTC
>NA|TRBV12-3/TRBV12-4|NA|TRBJ1-5
CASTYTDRTSNQPQHF
TGTGCCAGCACCTATACCGACAGGACTAGCAATCAGCCCCAGCATTTT
>NA|TRBV11-2|TRBD2|TRBJ2-1
CASSFSGGNEQFF
TGTGCCAGCAGCTTCAGCGGGGGTAATGAGCAGTTCTTC
>many|TRBV5-1|NA|TRBJ2-2
CASSFLNTGELFF
TGCGCCAGCAGCTTTTTAAACACCGGGGAGCTGTTTTTT
>many|TRBV29-1|NA|TRBJ1-2
CSVEDSGRYTF
TGCAGCGTTGAAGACAGCGGGCGCTACACCTTC
>few|TRBV7-2|NA|TRBJ2-7
CASSLIRDEQYF
TGTGCCAGCAGCTTAATTCGCGACGAGCAGTACTTC
>few|TRBV12-3/TRBV12-4|NA|TRBJ2-3
CASSLARLSTDTQYF
TGTGCCAGCAGCTTGGCGCGTCTTAGCACAGATACGCAGTATTTT
>once|TRBV10-3|NA|TRBJ2-5
CAISEFTREEAQYF
TGTGCCATCAGTGAGTTCACGCGGGAAGAGGCCCAGTACTTC